This TCR beta chain was found in a study of blood T cell repertoires in COVID-19. The overall study: The United States, Italy and Spain provided the acute and convalescent COVID-19 samples. PBMCs, B-cell-depleted T cells, or T cells provided the cDNA or gDNA that made up the material.

Germline assignment: CDR1 MNHEY and CDR2 SVGAGI. CDR3 length equals 14 residues. Losses at the gene ends were 4 bases for V and 4 bases for J; bases not matched to a gene: 3. Libraries were prepared by immunoSEQ multiplex PCR; TCRdb keeps only in-frame clonotypes and omits some of them. This table holds 75,000 to 85,000 clones, roughly 85% found once. The sequenced sample consisted of peripheral blood. The chain is built from TRBV6-5 and TRBJ2-5; 10 bases match TRBD2. The TCR was taken from a man aged 60-69 years with COVID-19, enrolled during active disease. The CDR3 region has the DNA TGTGCCAGCAGTTCTCGGACTAGCGGAGAGACCCAGTACTTC. Translated, it gives CASSSRTSGETQYF.